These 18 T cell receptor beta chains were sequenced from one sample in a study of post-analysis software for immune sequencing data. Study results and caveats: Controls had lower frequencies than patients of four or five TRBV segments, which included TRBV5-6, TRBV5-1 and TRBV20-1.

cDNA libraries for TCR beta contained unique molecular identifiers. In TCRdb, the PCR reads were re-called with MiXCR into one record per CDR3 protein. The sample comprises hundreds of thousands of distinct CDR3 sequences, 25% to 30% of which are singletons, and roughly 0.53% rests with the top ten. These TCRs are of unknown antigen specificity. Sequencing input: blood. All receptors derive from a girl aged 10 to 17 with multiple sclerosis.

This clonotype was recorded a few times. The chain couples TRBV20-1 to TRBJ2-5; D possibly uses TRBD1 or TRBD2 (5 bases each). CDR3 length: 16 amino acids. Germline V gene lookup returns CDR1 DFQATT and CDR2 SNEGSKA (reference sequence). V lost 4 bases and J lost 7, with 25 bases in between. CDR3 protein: CSATPSGTPRGGTQYF. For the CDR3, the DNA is TGCAGTGCTACCCCCAGTGGGACCCCGCGCGGTGGGACCCAGTACTTC.

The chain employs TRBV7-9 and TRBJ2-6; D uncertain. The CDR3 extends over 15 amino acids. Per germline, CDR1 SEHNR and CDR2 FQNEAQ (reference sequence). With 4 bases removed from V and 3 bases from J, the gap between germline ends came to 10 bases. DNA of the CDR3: TGTGCCAGCAGCTCCCCCTGTGATGGGGCCAACGTCCTGACTTTC. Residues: CASSSPCDGANVLTF.

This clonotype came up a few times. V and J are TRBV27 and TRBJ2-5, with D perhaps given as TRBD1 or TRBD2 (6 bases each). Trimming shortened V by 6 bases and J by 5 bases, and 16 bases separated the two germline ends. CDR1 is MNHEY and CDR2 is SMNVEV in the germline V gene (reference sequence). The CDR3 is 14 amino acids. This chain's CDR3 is CASRVGRRGETQYF. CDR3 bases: TGTGCCAGCAGAGTGGGCCGGAGGGGGGAGACCCAGTACTTC.

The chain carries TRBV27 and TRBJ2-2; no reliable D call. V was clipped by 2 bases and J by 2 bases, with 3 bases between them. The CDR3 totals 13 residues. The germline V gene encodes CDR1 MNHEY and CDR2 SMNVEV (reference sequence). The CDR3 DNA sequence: TGTGCCAGCAGTTTAAGAAACACCGGGGAGCTGTTTTTT. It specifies CASSLRNTGELFF.

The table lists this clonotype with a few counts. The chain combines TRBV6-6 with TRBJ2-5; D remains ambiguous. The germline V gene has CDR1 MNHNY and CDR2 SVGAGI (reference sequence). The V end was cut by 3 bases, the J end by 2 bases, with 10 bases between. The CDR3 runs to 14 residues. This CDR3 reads CASSYRSSQETQYF. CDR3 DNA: TGTGCCAGCAGTTATAGGAGTAGTCAAGAGACCCAGTACTTC.

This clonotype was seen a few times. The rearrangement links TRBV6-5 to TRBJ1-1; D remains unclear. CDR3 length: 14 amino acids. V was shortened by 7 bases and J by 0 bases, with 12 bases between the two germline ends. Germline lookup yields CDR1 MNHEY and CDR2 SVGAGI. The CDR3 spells CASTLHYLNTEAFF. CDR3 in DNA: TGTGCCAGCACCCTACACTATCTGAACACTGAAGCTTTCTTT.

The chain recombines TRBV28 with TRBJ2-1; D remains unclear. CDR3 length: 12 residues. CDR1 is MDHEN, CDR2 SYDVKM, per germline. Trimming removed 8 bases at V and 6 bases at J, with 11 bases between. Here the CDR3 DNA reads TGTGCCAGCCGAAGCCTGGGCAATGAGCAGTTCTTC. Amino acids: CASRSLGNEQFF.

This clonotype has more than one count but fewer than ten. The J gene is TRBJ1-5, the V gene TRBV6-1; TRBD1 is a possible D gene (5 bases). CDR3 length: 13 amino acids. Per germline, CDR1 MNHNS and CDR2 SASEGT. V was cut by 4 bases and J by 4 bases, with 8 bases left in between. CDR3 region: CASSVAGNQPQHF. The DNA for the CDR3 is TGTGCCAGCAGTGTAGCAGGGAATCAGCCCCAGCATTTT.

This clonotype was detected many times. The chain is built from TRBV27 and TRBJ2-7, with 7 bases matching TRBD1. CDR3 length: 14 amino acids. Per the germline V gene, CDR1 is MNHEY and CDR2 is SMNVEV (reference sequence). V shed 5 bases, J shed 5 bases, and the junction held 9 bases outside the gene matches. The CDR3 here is CASSRGPTGNEQYF. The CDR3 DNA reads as TGTGCCAGCAGTAGGGGGCCTACAGGGAACGAGCAGTACTTC.

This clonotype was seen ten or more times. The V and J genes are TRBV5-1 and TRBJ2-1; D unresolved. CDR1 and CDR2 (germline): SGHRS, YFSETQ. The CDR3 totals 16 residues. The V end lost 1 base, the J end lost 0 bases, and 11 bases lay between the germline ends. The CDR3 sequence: CASSLSGGSSYNEQFF. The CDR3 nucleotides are TGCGCCAGCAGCTTGTCGGGCGGTAGCTCCTACAATGAGCAGTTCTTC.

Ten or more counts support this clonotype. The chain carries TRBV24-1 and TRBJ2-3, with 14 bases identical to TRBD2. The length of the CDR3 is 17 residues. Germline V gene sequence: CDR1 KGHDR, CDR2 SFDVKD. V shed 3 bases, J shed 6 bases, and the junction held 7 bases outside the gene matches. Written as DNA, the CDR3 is TGTGCCACCAGTGATGAACCGGGACTAGCGGGAGAGGATACGCAGTATTTT. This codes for CATSDEPGLAGEDTQYF.

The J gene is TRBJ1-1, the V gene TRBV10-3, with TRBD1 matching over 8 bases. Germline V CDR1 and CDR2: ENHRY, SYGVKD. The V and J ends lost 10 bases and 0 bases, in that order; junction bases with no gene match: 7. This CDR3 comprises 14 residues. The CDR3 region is CATQGASMNTEAFF. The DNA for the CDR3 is TGTGCCACCCAGGGGGCAAGTATGAACACTGAAGCTTTCTTT.

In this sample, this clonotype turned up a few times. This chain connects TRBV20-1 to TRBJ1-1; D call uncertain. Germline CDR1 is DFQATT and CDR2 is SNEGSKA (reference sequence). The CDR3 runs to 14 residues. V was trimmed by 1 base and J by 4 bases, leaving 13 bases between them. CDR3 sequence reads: CSARVRGGSTEAFF. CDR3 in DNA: TGCAGTGCTAGAGTAAGAGGAGGGTCCACTGAAGCTTTCTTT.

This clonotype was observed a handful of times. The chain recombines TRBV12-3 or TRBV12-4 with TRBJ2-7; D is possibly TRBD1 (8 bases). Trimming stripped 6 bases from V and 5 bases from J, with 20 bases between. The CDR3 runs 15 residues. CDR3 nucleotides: TGTGCCAGCAGGCCCCGCACAGGGGGGGACGACGAGCAGTACTTC. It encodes CASRPRTGGDDEQYF.

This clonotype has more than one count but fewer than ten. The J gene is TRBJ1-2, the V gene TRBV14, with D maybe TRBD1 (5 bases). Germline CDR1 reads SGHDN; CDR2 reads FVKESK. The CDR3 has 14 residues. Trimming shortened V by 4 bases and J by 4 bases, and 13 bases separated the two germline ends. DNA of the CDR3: TGTGCCAGCAGCCCCGGGGGACCGGTCTATGGCTACACCTTC. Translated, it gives CASSPGGPVYGYTF.

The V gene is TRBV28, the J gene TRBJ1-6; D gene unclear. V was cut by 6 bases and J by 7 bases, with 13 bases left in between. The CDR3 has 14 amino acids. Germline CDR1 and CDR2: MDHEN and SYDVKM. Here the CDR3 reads CASSPNSSNSPLHF. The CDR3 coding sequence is TGTGCCAGCAGCCCGAACAGTTCCAATTCACCCCTCCACTTT.

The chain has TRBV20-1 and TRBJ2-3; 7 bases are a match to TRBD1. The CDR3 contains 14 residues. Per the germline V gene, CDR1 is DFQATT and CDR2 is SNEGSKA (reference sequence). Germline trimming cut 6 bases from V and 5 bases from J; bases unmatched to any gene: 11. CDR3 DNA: TGCAGTGCGCCCCGGACAGGTTCTGGAGATACGCAGTATTTT. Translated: CSAPRTGSGDTQYF.

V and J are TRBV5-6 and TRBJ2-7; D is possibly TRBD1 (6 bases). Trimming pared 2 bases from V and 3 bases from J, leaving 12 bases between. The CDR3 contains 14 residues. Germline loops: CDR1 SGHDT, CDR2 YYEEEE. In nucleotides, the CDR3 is TGTGCCAGCAGCTTTAGGGGGAGCTACTACGAGCAGTACTTC. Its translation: CASSFRGSYYEQYF. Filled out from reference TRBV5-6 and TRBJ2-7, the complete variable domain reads DAGVTQSPTHLIKTRGQQVTLRCSPKSGHDTVSWYQQALGQGPQFIFQYYEEEERQRGNFPDRFSGHQFPNYSSELNVNALLLGDSALYLCASSFRGSYYEQYFGPGTRLTVT.